This TCR beta chain was documented in a study of early T cells in non-severe SARS-CoV-2 infection. The CDR3 extends over 14 amino acids. Germline CDR1 DFQATT, CDR2 SNEGSKA (reference sequence). The V and J ends lost 5 bases and 7 bases, in that order; junction bases with no gene match: 6. There are many counts of this clonotype. Each single cDNA molecule received a unique molecular identifier. Via MiXCR, TCRdb re-called the 5' RACE reads, giving one row per CDR3 protein. The sample lists 30,000 to 40,000 distinct CDR3 sequences; approximately 6% were seen once. Source material: whole blood. This chain joins TRBV20-1 and TRBJ1-6; TRBD1 aligns across 9 bases. The sequence was collected from an adult who was a healthcare worker with PCR-confirmed SARS-CoV-2 infection or an uninfected control (not recorded which). As DNA, the CDR3 is TGCAGTGCTTCCCCCGGGACAGGGAATTCACCCCTCCACTTT. This sequence encodes CSASPGTGNSPLHF.